One sample yielded the 30 T cell receptor beta chains listed below, sequenced in a study of shared clonotypes between healthy human individuals (dated by TCRdb to 2018 to 2021). Preparation of the library involved the immunoSEQ multiplex PCR assay. Drawn from immuneACCESS, this table holds only the in-frame rearrangements with V and J called that TCRdb kept. Clones are partly lost; checked studies trace under half to an unresolved V gene and leave the rest unexplained. This sample lists a few hundred thousand clones; roughly 70% were detected once. The ten biggest clones cover about a tenth of the sample. The sequencing sample was made of memory CD4+ T cells sorted from blood. The cell subset or site tag for this specimen amounts to: CD45RA-negative fraction. Receptors originate from a young man in good health.

This clone was seen a single time. The chain uses TRBV19 and TRBJ2-1, with 10 positions matching TRBD2. After removal of 4 bases from V and 6 bases from J, the junction contained 9 bases not matched to a gene. Germline assignment: CDR1 LNHDA and CDR2 SQIVND (reference sequence). CDR3 length: 16 amino acids. The CDR3 loop reads CASSTVPSGRFNEQFF. The CDR3 region has the DNA TGTGCCAGTAGTACCGTACCTAGCGGGAGATTCAATGAGCAGTTCTTC.

The chain links TRBV10-1 to TRBJ1-4; tentative D call: TRBD1 (5 bases). The CDR3 is 13 amino acids. Germline values: CDR1 WNHNN, CDR2 SYGVQD (reference sequence). The V and J ends lost 4 bases and 8 bases respectively, with 11 bases between them. As DNA, the CDR3 is TGCGCCAGCAGTGGAACGGCAGGGGAAAAACTGTTTTTT. Translated, it gives CASSGTAGEKLFF.

The gene calls are TRBV10-1 and TRBJ2-7, with D unclear. Trimming removed 0 bases at V and 0 bases at J, with 3 bases between. CDR1 and CDR2 from the germline V gene are WNHNN and SYGVQD (reference sequence). The CDR3 extends over 13 amino acids. The CDR3 DNA follows: TGCGCCAGCAGTGAGTCCCCCTCCTACGAGCAGTACTTC. This translates into CASSESPSYEQYF.

V and J are TRBV11-2 and TRBJ2-2, with 12 bases fitting TRBD2. V lost 3 bases, J lost 4 bases, and 0 bases stayed unmatched. Germline V gives CDR1 SGHAT, CDR2 FQNNGV. The CDR3 is 15 residues long. Written as DNA, the CDR3 is TGTGCCAGCAGCTTGACTAGCGGGAGCACCGGGGAGCTGTTTTTT. This gives the protein CASSLTSGSTGELFF.

The V gene is TRBV5-6, the J gene TRBJ2-7, with D uncertain. Trimming pared 2 bases from V and 7 bases from J, leaving 13 bases between. Per the germline V gene, CDR1 is SGHDT and CDR2 is YYEEEE. This CDR3 spans 13 amino acids. The CDR3 reads CASSFELLGEQYF. CDR3 bases: TGTGCCAGCAGCTTCGAGCTTTTGGGGGAGCAGTACTTC.

This clone was observed a handful of times. This chain uses TRBV6-1 with TRBJ1-3, with 7 bases fitting TRBD1. CDR1 and CDR2 from the germline V gene are MNHNS and SASEGT. This CDR3 is built from 15 residues. V shed 8 bases and J 4 bases; nucleotides not matched to a gene: 11. The CDR3 region is CASQGGTDVGNTIYF. CDR3 bases: TGTGCCAGCCAGGGGGGGACAGACGTCGGAAACACCATATATTTT.

The CDR3 DNA sequence: TGTGCCAGTACCTCAGTGGACAGGGGATTCACAGATACGCAGTATTTT. This encodes CASTSVDRGFTDTQYF. The gene calls are TRBV19 and TRBJ2-3; 9 nucleotides agree with TRBD1. V shed 7 bases, J shed 2 bases, and the junction held 10 bases outside the gene matches. This CDR3 region has 16 residues. Germline-derived CDR1 and CDR2 are LNHDA and SQIVND (reference sequence).

The rearrangement joins TRBV11-3 to TRBJ2-1; TRBD1 matches at 9 bases. This CDR3 is 15 amino acids long. Trimming at V came to 5 bases and at J to 7 bases, leaving 9 bases not matched to a gene. Looked up from germline, CDR1 is SGHNT and CDR2 is YENEEA. The CDR3, as DNA: TGTGCCAGCAGCCTACAGGGGGCAATTCGAAATGAGCAGTTCTTC. Protein sequence: CASSLQGAIRNEQFF.

In this sample, this clone turned up a few times. The rearrangement uses TRBV10-3 and TRBJ2-7; the D is unclear. The V gene's germline CDR1 is ENHRY and CDR2 SYGVKD. Between the trimmed V and J ends, which lost 2 bases and 5 bases, there was a span of 7 bases. CDR3 length: 12 amino acids. This CDR3 reads CAISELWDEQYF. The CDR3 DNA reads as TGTGCCATCAGTGAGCTTTGGGACGAGCAGTACTTC.

V gene TRBV28 combines with J gene TRBJ1-1, with D perhaps matching TRBD1 (5 bases). The V end lost 7 bases, the J end lost 7 bases, and 22 bases lay between the germline ends. The CDR3 runs 15 residues. The germline gives CDR1 MDHEN, CDR2 SYDVKM. DNA of the CDR3: TGTGCCAGCATCCTGGGGACCTCCTGGCGGGGTGAAGCTTTCTTT. Protein: CASILGTSWRGEAFF.

The CDR3, as DNA: TGTGCCAGCTCACCACGGATGAGCGACAATGAGCAGTTCTTC. It translates to CASSPRMSDNEQFF. The chain employs TRBV18 and TRBJ2-1, with no clear D. Between the trimmed V and J ends, which lost 1 base and 5 bases, there was a span of 9 bases. This CDR3 is 14 amino acids long. Per germline, CDR1 KGHSH and CDR2 LQKENI. Drawing the rest from reference TRBV18 and TRBJ2-1, the complete variable domain is NAGVMQNPRHLVRRRGQEARLRCSPMKGHSHVYWYRQLPEEGLKFMVYLQKENIIDESGMPKERFSAEFPKEGPSILRIQQVVRGDSAAYFCASSPRMSDNEQFFGPGTRLTVL.

The J gene is TRBJ1-4, the V gene TRBV11-2; no clear D. Trimming took 5 bases from V and 8 from J, leaving 12 bases between them. The CDR3 is 13 residues long. Germline CDR1 SGHAT, CDR2 FQNNGV. The CDR3 DNA is TGTGCCAGCAGCCCGGTGGGGAGGGAAAAACTGTTTTTT. The encoded protein is CASSPVGREKLFF.

As to this clone: Distinct nucleotide sequences in the sample also encode this CDR3. The chain combines TRBV18 with TRBJ2-5; D remains unclear. V was trimmed by 2 bases and J by 2 bases, leaving 3 bases between them. CDR1 KGHSH and CDR2 LQKENI come from the germline V gene. This CDR3 is built from 12 residues. The CDR3 nucleotides read TGTGCCAGCTCACCAAATCAAGAGACCCAGTACTTC. This codes for CASSPNQETQYF.

The chain is built from TRBV28 and TRBJ2-1, with D possibly matching TRBD2 (5 bases). The germline V and J ends were trimmed by 4 bases and 5 bases, with 21 bases remaining between them. This CDR3 region has 17 residues. The V gene's germline CDR1 is MDHEN and CDR2 SYDVKM. The CDR3 loop reads CASSSTSSPTKNNEQFF. The DNA of the CDR3 is TGTGCCAGCAGTTCCACCTCTAGTCCGACTAAAAACAATGAGCAGTTCTTC.

The V gene is TRBV5-3, the J gene TRBJ2-7; no clear D gene. TRBV5-3 is placed among ORFs of uncertain function. The CDR3 consists of 17 residues. V shed 4 bases and J shed 2 bases, with 22 bases lying between them. The CDR3 sequence is CARSPTEGQIRTYEQYF. DNA of the CDR3: TGTGCCAGAAGCCCAACAGAAGGCCAAATCAGGACCTACGAGCAGTACTTC.

V is TRBV28 and J is TRBJ2-1; D is perhaps TRBD2 (6 bases). Between the trimmed V and J ends, which lost 1 base and 2 bases, there was a span of 15 bases. Germline V gene lookup returns CDR1 MDHEN and CDR2 SYDVKM. CDR3 length: 17 amino acids. CDR3 in DNA: TGTGCCAGCAGTTTATTGGTCCTAGCGCCGCCCTACAATGAGCAGTTCTTC. Translated, it gives CASSLLVLAPPYNEQFF.

The chain combines TRBV10-3 with TRBJ2-7; 10 bases fit TRBD1. With 2 bases clipped from V and 5 bases from J, the junction kept 3 bases outside the gene matches. Looked up from germline, CDR1 is ENHRY and CDR2 is SYGVKD. The CDR3 runs 14 residues. CDR3 DNA: TGTGCCATCAGTGAGCCCGGGACAGGGGACGAGCAGTACTTC. It yields the protein CAISEPGTGDEQYF.

CDR3 bases: TGTGCCGGGGTGGGAAAGGGGGCCGGGAGGACTGAAGCTTTCTTT. Amino acid sequence: CAGVGKGAGRTEAFF. The chain combines TRBV30 with TRBJ1-1, with TRBD1 matching 7 bases. Germline CDR1 and CDR2: GTSNPN and SVGIG (reference sequence). The V and J ends lost 8 bases and 5 bases, in that order; junction bases with no gene match: 17. This CDR3 region has 15 residues.

The chain joins TRBV5-1 to TRBJ2-5; 11 bases map to TRBD2. The CDR3 contains 15 residues. Trimming removed 4 bases from V and 3 bases from J; junction bases left unmatched: 5. CDR1 and CDR2 from the germline V gene are SGHRS and YFSETQ. The DNA of the CDR3 is TGCGCCAGCAGCCGCGGGACTAGCGGAAAAGAGACCCAGTACTTC. It specifies CASSRGTSGKETQYF. Using reference TRBV5-1 and TRBJ2-5 for the parts outside the CDR3, the full variable domain is KAGVTQTPRYLIKTRGQQVTLSCSPISGHRSVSWYQQTPGQGLQFLFEYFSETQRNKGNFPGRFSGRQFSNSRSEMNVSTLELGDSALYLCASSRGTSGKETQYFGPGTRLLVL.

The chain couples TRBV28 to TRBJ1-5; maybe TRBD1 (5 bases). Germline V CDR1 and CDR2: MDHEN, SYDVKM. V was trimmed by 7 bases and J by 4 bases, leaving 14 bases between them. The CDR3 is 14 residues long. CDR3: CASNTGGGNQPQHF. CDR3 nucleotide sequence: TGTGCCAGCAATACCGGGGGAGGGAATCAGCCCCAGCATTTT.

This clone came up many times. The chain links TRBV30 to TRBJ1-2; D might be TRBD1 (6 bases). Trimming cost V 5 bases and J 2 bases, with 18 bases left between them. Germline V gene sequence: CDR1 GTSNPN, CDR2 SVGIG (reference sequence). The CDR3 consists of 15 residues. The CDR3 region is CAWVWGGLTNYGYTF. Here the CDR3 DNA reads TGTGCCTGGGTTTGGGGGGGCTTAACAAACTATGGCTACACCTTC. Filled out from reference TRBV30 and TRBJ1-2, the complete variable domain reads SQTIHQWPATLVQPVGSPLSLECTVEGTSNPNLYWYRQAAGRGLQLLFYSVGIGQISSEVPQNLSASRPQDRQFILSSKKLLLSDSGFYLCAWVWGGLTNYGYTFGSGTRLTVV.

The rearrangement joins TRBV19 to TRBJ1-1, with D possibly matching TRBD1 (6 bases). Germline V gene sequence: CDR1 LNHDA, CDR2 SQIVND (reference sequence). The CDR3 runs to 13 residues. Trimming cost V 5 bases and J 4 bases, with 11 bases left between them. The chain's CDR3 is CASSQGWATEAFF. The CDR3 region has the DNA TGTGCCAGTAGTCAGGGGTGGGCCACTGAAGCTTTCTTT.

In regard to this clone: An end of the junction does not agree with germline; a read error may underlie this. V usage is TRBV29-1 and J usage is TRBJ2-5; D might be TRBD2 (6 bases). The CDR3 contains 13 residues. Germline lookup yields CDR1 SQVTM and CDR2 ANQGSEA. In DNA, the CDR3 is TGCAGCGTTCAAGATTCGGGGGAAGAGACCCAGTACTTC. The encoded protein is CSVQDSGEETQYF.

The V call is TRBV27, the J call TRBJ2-2; TRBD2 matches 7 bases. This CDR3 has 14 amino acids. CDR1 is MNHEY and CDR2 is SMNVEV in the germline V gene (reference sequence). The J segment lost 8 bases and the V segment lost 4 bases, leaving 7 bases of the junction unmatched. Written as DNA, the CDR3 is TGTGCCAGCAGTTGGGGGAGGGCCGCTGGGGAGCTGTTTTTT. Translation gives CASSWGRAAGELFF.

V usage is TRBV5-4 and J usage is TRBJ2-2, with 10 bases identical to TRBD2. V gave up 5 bases and J gave up 5 bases; unmatched junction bases: 6. CDR3 length equals 15 residues. In germline, CDR1 is SGHNT, CDR2 YYREEE (reference sequence). This CDR3 is CASRGLAGDTGELFF. CDR3 nucleotide sequence: TGTGCCAGCAGGGGGCTAGCGGGAGATACCGGGGAGCTGTTTTTT.

J is TRBJ2-3 and V is TRBV6-4; tentatively, D is TRBD2 (6 bases). The CDR3 length is 15 residues. Trimming took 6 bases from V and 3 from J, leaving 16 bases between them. In germline, CDR1 is MRHNA, CDR2 SNTAGT. CDR3 coding DNA: TGTGCCAGCAGCGCCCGGGTGGGGAGGACAGATACGCAGTATTTT. Protein product: CASSARVGRTDTQYF.

CDR3: CASSLTGTNYGYTF. CDR3 nucleotides: TGCGCCAGCAGCTTGACAGGTACCAACTATGGCTACACCTTC. This rearrangement joins TRBV5-1 to TRBJ1-2; TRBD1 is a possible D gene (5 bases). Germline values: CDR1 SGHRS, CDR2 YFSETQ. This CDR3 is 14 amino acids long. V gave up 1 base and J gave up 2 bases, with 9 bases separating them.

The chain carries TRBV28 and TRBJ2-3, with D possibly being TRBD1 (6 bases). CDR3 size: 14 residues. Germline V gene data show CDR1 as MDHEN and CDR2 as SYDVKM. Trimming took 2 bases from V and 5 from J, leaving 11 bases between them. CDR3 sequence (DNA): TGTGCCAGCAGTTTAGGACAGACCGGAGATACGCAGTATTTT. It yields the protein CASSLGQTGDTQYF.

This clone has just one count. The chain carries TRBV27 and TRBJ1-2, with 9 bases that match TRBD1. Per the germline V gene, CDR1 is MNHEY and CDR2 is SMNVEV (reference sequence). The trim removed 6 bases at V and 4 bases at J, leaving 18 bases unmatched. The CDR3 spans 18 residues. Here the CDR3 reads CASSPAGTGLLAVYGYTF. The DNA for the CDR3 is TGTGCCAGCAGCCCTGCCGGGACAGGGCTACTGGCGGTCTATGGCTACACCTTC.

The chain uses TRBV6-6 and TRBJ2-5; the D gene is possibly TRBD1 (6 bases). The ends were cut back, 6 bases at V and 8 bases at J, with 16 bases in the middle. The CDR3 has 13 residues. Germline V gene data show CDR1 as MNHNY and CDR2 as SVGAGI (reference sequence). The CDR3 region is CASSTGTSRTQYF. CDR3 DNA sequence: TGTGCCAGCAGCACGGGGACATCGCGAACCCAGTACTTC.